This TCR beta chain was sequenced for a study of shared clonotypes between healthy human individuals (dated by TCRdb to the early 2020s). A note on the overall study: A few men and a couple of women, aged 18 to 49 years, made up the cohort. For each donor, CD4 naive and CD4 memory were each given three plates, CD8 naive was given two plates, and CD8 memory was given one plate. The study deeply sequenced blood TCR repertoires of several healthy adults to estimate repertoire size and the extent of clonotype sharing between individuals. To increase sequencing depth and limit assay-specific biases, different laboratories used diverse techniques to prepare libraries and sequence TCR repertoires. Between about 0.9 and 8.9 billion PBMCs per donor were obtained by leukapheresis.

Broader findings and caveats from the paper: Incomplete sequencing was indicated by rarefaction of sorted-subset datasets, despite the large sequencing depth. Because the study included only a small number of donors, the genetic and exposure-history diversity represented was limited. Sharing across four donors was observed for approximately 5% of naive CD4, 3.5% of naive CD8, over 2% of memory CD4, and roughly 0.43% of memory CD8 clonotypes. Larger estimated clonotype richness was generally found for naive subsets than for memory subsets. Clonotypes shared by all four sorted-subset donors showed higher generation probabilities than non-shared clonotypes. Based on pairwise subsampling, the degree of clonotype sharing among donors was expected to be affected by sequencing depth. Sampling was restricted to blood, and TCR repertoires in tissue are likely to differ from TCR repertoires in blood.

Details on this clone: Its antigen remains undetermined. Base qualities are missing; no much larger clone stands one base away.

TCR CDR3 regions were amplified from genomic DNA by multiplex PCR using the deep immunoSEQ assay. Genomic DNA extracted from each cell subset was distributed evenly over all wells of several immunoSEQ 96-well plates, and each plate served as one replicate. For sorted subsets, each replicate PCR was loaded with roughly 0.2 ug genomic DNA, equivalent to approximately 27,000 T cell genomes. Purified libraries were measured with a Qubit 3.0 fluorometer, size-checked on a Bioanalyzer 2100, and measured again with the KAPA Library Quantification kit. Each immunoSEQ 96-well plate was sequenced on its own single-read 150-cycle Illumina NextSeq 550 flow cell. The authors' analysis ran thus. Because the immunoSEQ output held only junctional sequences and lacked quality scores, the filtering could not match the filtering applied to full-length reads. To assign V/J genes and CDR3, sequences were annotated against IMGT germline references using PyIR, a Python wrapper for IgBLAST v1.9. Reads with weak V/J assignments (E-value above 1e-6), missing CDR3, stop codons, out-of-frame junctions, or ambiguous translated residues were removed. V3J clonotypes were defined as sequences sharing the same inferred V gene, J gene, and CDR3 amino acid sequence. To compute the percentage overlap between repertoires, the number of shared unique clonotypes was divided by the size of the smaller repertoire. Repertoire richness was assessed with RTK rarefaction, the Chao1 estimator, and Recon v2.1 estimates of unobserved clonotypes. OLGA was used to compute generation probabilities for all TCRbeta clonotypes that the gDNA method yielded from four donors. Held by TCRdb, this immuneACCESS table contains in-frame sequences only and omits some clones. Under half of the omission traces to an unresolved V gene where checked; the cause of the rest is unknown. V and J calls plus clone size are reproduced from that table; the DNA served to infer D and trimming. The sample table records some 500,000 clones; 95% to 96% of these occur just once. Jointly, the top ten make up around 0.066% of the sample.

Donors were healthy HIV-negative adults with no recently reported acute infections or vaccinations. All donors were Caucasian adults living in Nashville, Tennessee, USA. CD4+ T cells were enriched by magnetic negative selection; naive cells were then positively selected on CD45RA, and the negative fraction formed the memory subset. Blood was collected by leukapheresis, and PBMCs were isolated by Ficoll-Histopaque density gradient centrifugation and then cryopreserved in liquid nitrogen vapor phase. Purity and quantity of every magnetically sorted T cell population were checked by analytical flow cytometry. Genomic DNA was isolated from each sorted fraction and quantified by UV absorbance on a Nanodrop 2000c. CDR3 length: 15 amino acids, cysteine to phenylalanine. Here the CDR3 DNA is all that survives: 45 bases in frame from base 1. CDR1 and CDR2 (MGHRA, YSYEKL) derive from the germline V gene.

The chain uses TRBV4-1 and TRBJ2-5; the best D guess is TRBD1, with 6 bases matching. With the DNA end fitting TRBJ2-7 better, the J assignment may be wrong. This clonotype was sampled from a woman in her thirties in good health. The sequencing input was naive CD4+ T cells sorted from blood. Read against the paper, the sample's cell subset or site label means: CD45RA+ positively selected. The encoded CDR3 is CASSHPVQGTHEQYF. The base sequence is TGCGCCAGCAGCCACCCGGTGCAGGGGACCCACGAGCAGTACTTC.